What follows describes a single TCR beta chain. Germline V gene lookup returns CDR1 SGHVS and CDR2 FQNEAQ. The trim removed 2 bases at V and 0 bases at J, leaving 2 bases unmatched. The length of the CDR3 is 16 residues. The table came from immunoSEQ multiplex PCR; TCRdb's copy has only in-frame clones and leaves some out. Here the sample spans some 150,000 clones, approximately 88% being singletons. The record originates from a study of blood T cell repertoires in COVID-19. Study information: Collection of acute and convalescent COVID-19 samples took place in the United States, Italy and Spain. In each case, the material was cDNA or gDNA derived from T cells, B-cell-depleted T cells, or PBMCs.

The chain carries TRBV7-8 and TRBJ2-1; 9 bases map to TRBD2. This sequence originates from a woman aged 45 to 65 with acute or convalescent COVID-19. The sample comprised peripheral blood. DNA of the CDR3: TGTGCCAGCAGCTTACTTAGCGGGAGCTCCTACAATGAGCAGTTCTTC. As protein: CASSLLSGSSYNEQFF. The full variable domain, rest sourced from reference TRBV7-8 and TRBJ2-1, is GAGVSQSPRYKVAKRGQDVALRCDPISGHVSLFWYQQALGQGPEFLTYFQNEAQLDKSGLPSDRFFAERPEGSVSTLKIQRTQQEDSAVYLCASSLLSGSSYNEQFFGPGTRLTVL.